Listed below are T cell receptor beta chains from one sample, sequenced in a study of graft-versus-host responses after intestinal transplantation. Sequencing used immunoSEQ multiplex PCR; TCRdb keeps in-frame clones, though not all of them. The sample includes fewer than 50,000 clones, about 81% seen only once; the top ten take 0.46%. These receptors have no identified antigens. Sequenced here: unstimulated CD4+ T cells sorted from spleen or lymph node cells, sampled before transplant. The receptors derive from a human donor who was the organ donor for an intestinal transplant. CDR3s include the opening cysteine and the closing phenylalanine or tryptophan. Each record gives: J gene, D gene, V gene, clone size, CDR3 protein, CDR3 DNA. D genes are given only for firm matches. Only part of the rows carry a size: once, few, many, or a class if the clone is expanded.

TRBJ2-3	NA	TRBV18	NA	CASSETSGTVAGLSTDTQYF	TGTGCCAGCTCCGAAACCTCCGGGACAGTAGCGGGTCTTAGCACAGATACGCAGTATTTT
TRBJ1-1	TRBD1	TRBV6-5	NA	CATLTPTGRGTEAFF	TGTGCCACTCTAACCCCGACAGGGCGAGGCACTGAAGCTTTCTTT
TRBJ2-1	TRBD2	TRBV4-1	NA	CASRPGLAGNEQFF	TGCGCCAGCAGGCCGGGACTAGCGGGTAATGAGCAGTTCTTC
TRBJ1-6	NA	TRBV7-9	few	CASSLYGGSYNSPLHF	TGTGCCAGCAGCTTATACGGGGGCTCCTATAATTCACCCCTCCACTTT
TRBJ2-6	TRBD1	TRBV19	NA	CASRRRGQGASDSGANVLTF	TGTGCCAGTCGGAGAAGGGGACAGGGGGCGTCAGACTCTGGGGCCAACGTCCTGACTTTC
TRBJ2-7	NA	TRBV6-1	NA	CASSPYIDSYEQYF	TGTGCCAGCAGCCCCTACATCGACTCCTACGAGCAGTACTTC
TRBJ2-5	NA	TRBV20-1	once	CSAPQGETQYF	TGCAGTGCTCCCCAGGGGGAGACCCAGTACTTC
TRBJ1-2	NA	TRBV6-8	NA	CASSYRGGYTF	TGTGCCAGCAGTTACAGGGGTGGCTACACCTTC
TRBJ1-5	NA	TRBV7-8	NA	CASSLARQINQPQHF	TGTGCCAGCAGCTTAGCCCGACAGATCAATCAGCCCCAGCATTTT
TRBJ2-7	NA	TRBV13	NA	CASSLLRNDEQYF	TGTGCCAGCAGCTTATTAAGGAACGACGAGCAGTACTTC
TRBJ1-5	TRBD1	TRBV27	NA	CASRRGQRDQPQHF	TGTGCCAGCAGAAGGGGACAGCGAGATCAGCCCCAGCATTTT
TRBJ2-3	NA	TRBV19	once	CASSTGLSTDTQYF	TGTGCCAGTAGTACCGGACTTAGCACAGATACGCAGTATTTT
TRBJ2-7	TRBD2	TRBV28	NA	CASTISGTLYEQYF	TGTGCCAGCACTATTAGCGGGACCTTATACGAGCAGTACTTC
TRBJ2-1	NA	TRBV19	NA	CASSIGTPSYNEQFF	TGTGCCAGTAGTATAGGGACACCTTCCTACAATGAGCAGTTCTTC
TRBJ2-2	NA	TRBV9	NA	CASSVVSGTNTGELFF	TGTGCCAGCAGCGTAGTATCCGGGACAAACACCGGGGAGCTGTTTTTT
TRBJ2-7	NA	TRBV11-2	NA	CASSLDSSYEQYF	TGTGCCAGCAGCTTGGACAGCTCCTACGAGCAGTACTTC
TRBJ1-3	NA	TRBV27	NA	CASSGGRGNTIYF	TGTGCCAGCTCCGGAGGCCGGGGAAACACCATATATTTT
TRBJ2-1	TRBD2	TRBV5-6	NA	CASSGGLALSSYNEQFF	TGTGCCAGCAGCGGGGGACTAGCTCTAAGCTCCTACAATGAGCAGTTCTTC
TRBJ2-3	TRBD2	TRBV30	NA	CAWSGAQRERQYF	TGTGCCTGGAGTGGAGCCCAGCGGGAGAGGCAGTATTTT
TRBJ2-3	NA	TRBV4-3	NA	CASSQTRLGPSTDTQYF	TGCGCCAGCAGCCAAACGAGGTTGGGACCTAGCACAGATACGCAGTATTTT
TRBJ2-3	TRBD2	TRBV4-3	NA	CASSQVPAGGSTDTQYF	TGCGCCAGCAGCCAAGTCCCAGCGGGGGGGAGCACAGATACGCAGTATTTT
TRBJ1-1	NA	TRBV6-1	NA	CASSASYRATEAFF	TGTGCCAGCAGCGCTAGTTACAGGGCGACTGAAGCTTTCTTT
TRBJ2-5	NA	TRBV2	NA	CASSGRPLGTQYF	TGTGCCAGCAGTGGCAGGCCCCTCGGGACCCAGTACTTC
TRBJ2-7	TRBD2	TRBV7-2	NA	CASSLAEAWLAGFYEQYF	TGTGCCAGCAGCTTAGCTGAGGCTTGGCTAGCGGGGTTCTACGAGCAGTACTTC
TRBJ2-5	TRBD1	TRBV7-7	NA	CASSLPLTWDRGGETQYF	TGTGCCAGCAGCTTACCACTAACCTGGGACAGGGGTGGAGAGACCCAGTACTTC
TRBJ1-1	NA	TRBV6-5	once	CASGLDGNTEAFF	TGTGCCAGCGGCCTGGACGGAAACACTGAAGCTTTCTTT
TRBJ2-1	TRBD2	TRBV7-7	NA	CASSFGTSGSYNEQFF	TGTGCCAGCAGCTTCGGTACTAGCGGGTCTTACAATGAGCAGTTCTTC
TRBJ2-1	NA	TRBV29-1	NA	CSVEWQSNEQFF	TGCAGCGTTGAATGGCAAAGCAATGAGCAGTTCTTC
TRBJ1-1	NA	TRBV2	NA	CASSEGKAAFF	TGTGCCAGCAGTGAAGGGAAGGCAGCTTTCTTT
TRBJ2-1	TRBD2	TRBV15	NA	CATSTLAGAPNEQFF	TGTGCCACCAGCACCCTAGCGGGAGCCCCCAATGAGCAGTTCTTC
TRBJ2-5	NA	TRBV9	few	CASSTRSGIQETQYF	TGTGCCAGCAGCACCCGGTCAGGCATCCAAGAGACCCAGTACTTC
TRBJ2-5	TRBD2	TRBV5-1	once	CASSQVPGLAGKETQYF	TGCGCCAGCAGCCAAGTTCCGGGACTAGCGGGAAAAGAGACCCAGTACTTC